Presented here are 18 T cell receptor beta chains from one specimen sequenced in a study of T-cell reconstitution after alpha-beta-depleted transplantation in children. Library preparation (for TCRbeta) was performed with unique molecular identifiers. TCRdb passed the PCR reads through MiXCR, listing each CDR3 protein once. The table includes about 460,000 distinct CDR3 sequences, more than 9% detected once. The source material was PBMCs, sampled before TCRalphabeta/CD19-depleted stem cell transplant. The receptors derive from a child aged 2 to 9 with inherited bone marrow failure, due to receive a stem cell transplant.

Worth noting for this clonotype: Since a much larger clone is just one base distant, this may be a read error. The chain employs TRBV20-1 and TRBJ2-7; TRBD1 aligns across 7 bases. V gave up 1 base and J gave up 4 bases; unmatched junction bases: 10. CDR1 and CDR2 (germline): DFQATT, SNEGSKA (reference sequence). CDR3 length: 15 residues. The CDR3, as DNA: TGCAGTGCTAGAGTATCCGGGACAGACCTTTACGAGCAGTACTTC. Its translation is CSARVSGTDLYEQYF.

This sequence joins TRBV6-2 or TRBV6-3 and TRBJ2-7; no clear D. This CDR3 spans 13 amino acids. V gave up 2 bases and J gave up 1 base, with 6 bases separating them. CDR1 is MNHEY and CDR2 is SVGEGT in the germline V gene. The CDR3 DNA sequence: TGTGCCAGCAGTTACGCACAGTCCTACGAGCAGTACTTC. Translating it yields CASSYAQSYEQYF.

Many counts were recorded for this clonotype. The V gene is TRBV20-1, the J gene TRBJ2-1; 7 bases match TRBD2. Germline CDR1 DFQATT, CDR2 SNEGSKA (reference sequence). The CDR3 has 15 residues. Trimming at V came to 0 bases and at J to 4 bases, leaving 6 bases not matched to a gene. The CDR3 spells CSARDRRETYNEQFF. The CDR3 DNA reads as TGCAGTGCTAGAGATCGGCGGGAGACGTACAATGAGCAGTTCTTC.

This clonotype was seen repeatedly, ten times or more. The V gene is TRBV20-1, the J gene TRBJ1-2, with 7 bases aligning to TRBD1. CDR1 is DFQATT and CDR2 is SNEGSKA in the germline V gene (reference sequence). V shed 6 bases, J shed 8 bases, and the junction held 12 bases outside the gene matches. This CDR3 spans 13 amino acids. Here the CDR3 reads CSAPGQTLWGYTF. The CDR3 DNA sequence: TGCAGTGCGCCGGGACAGACCCTATGGGGCTACACCTTC.

This clonotype has ten or more counts. The rearrangement links TRBV20-1 to TRBJ1-2, with 7 bases fitting TRBD1. Trimming removed 4 bases from V and 7 bases from J; junction bases left unmatched: 6. The CDR3 is made up of 12 amino acids. Looked up from germline, CDR1 is DFQATT and CDR2 is SNEGSKA (reference sequence). CDR3 sequence: CSAIPDRRGYTF. CDR3 nucleotide sequence: TGCAGTGCTATTCCGGACAGGCGTGGCTACACCTTC.

This clonotype was picked up many times. The genes are TRBV24-1 and TRBJ2-2, with D perhaps matching TRBD1 or TRBD2 (5 bases each). CDR1 and CDR2 (germline): KGHDR, SFDVKD. V was cut by 3 bases and J by 4 bases, with 11 bases left in between. The CDR3 is made up of 15 amino acids. CDR3 region: CATSDPGRTTGELFF. The CDR3 region has the DNA TGTGCCACCAGTGATCCGGGACGGACCACCGGGGAGCTGTTTTTT.

To note about this clonotype: A read error may be the cause here, since a much bigger clone is one base away. V and J are TRBV5-5 and TRBJ2-7; D may match TRBD1 or TRBD2 (5 bases each). V was clipped by 0 bases and J by 0 bases, with 7 bases between them. Germline CDR1 SGHKS, CDR2 YYEKEE (reference sequence). The CDR3 runs to 14 residues. DNA for the CDR3: TGTGCCAGCAGCTTGGGAGGGGTCTCCTACGAGCAGTACTTC. Translating gives CASSLGGVSYEQYF. Looking up the rest from reference TRBV5-5 and TRBJ2-7 gives the full variable domain: DAGVTQSPTHLIKTRGQQVTLRCSPISGHKSVSWYQQVLGQGPQFIFQYYEKEERGRGNFPDRFSARQFPNYSSELNVNALLLGDSALYLCASSLGGVSYEQYFGPGTRLTVT.

This clonotype was seen many times. This sequence joins TRBV15 and TRBJ1-2; 12 nucleotides match TRBD1. The CDR3 has 17 amino acids. Per germline, CDR1 LNHNV and CDR2 YYDKDF (reference sequence). The V segment lost 5 bases and the J segment 3 bases; nucleotides outside the gene matches: 10. CDR3 in amino acids: CATSFLTGTGGDYGYTF. Written as DNA, the CDR3 is TGTGCCACCAGCTTTTTGACCGGGACAGGGGGCGACTATGGCTACACCTTC.

In its sample, this clonotype was seen many times. V usage is TRBV2 and J usage is TRBJ2-1; tentatively, D is TRBD2 (6 bases). Germline loops: CDR1 SNHLY, CDR2 FYNNEI. V lost 4 bases, J lost 4 bases, and 14 bases lay in between. The CDR3 contains 15 residues. CDR3 bases: TGTGCCAGCAGTGTTGGAGACGGGGGTTACAATGAGCAGTTCTTC. This encodes CASSVGDGGYNEQFF.

In this sample, this clonotype turned up a few times. J is TRBJ2-5 and V is TRBV15; D is perhaps TRBD1 (5 bases). This CDR3 comprises 14 residues. Germline CDR1 and CDR2: LNHNV and YYDKDF (reference sequence). V dropped 4 bases and J dropped 2 bases, with 11 bases sitting between them. This CDR3 reads CATSNRQKQETQYF. DNA for the CDR3: TGTGCCACCAGCAACCGACAGAAACAAGAGACCCAGTACTTC.

Ten or more counts support this clonotype. This rearrangement joins TRBV6-5 to TRBJ1-3, with 11 positions matching TRBD1. The V segment lost 2 bases and the J segment 9 bases; nucleotides outside the gene matches: 6. There are 15 residues in the CDR3. Germline lookup yields CDR1 MNHEY and CDR2 SVGAGI. For the CDR3, the DNA is TGTGCCAGCAGTTACGCAACCGGGACAGGGGGCACCATATATTTT. Encoded protein: CASSYATGTGGTIYF.

In regard to this clonotype: No conserved phenylalanine or tryptophan ends this CDR3, so it is likely a read error. Because the CDR3's place on the DNA is in doubt, the DNA is left out and the CDR3 is given as listed by TCRdb. The chain has TRBV7-9 and TRBJ2-1; the D call TRBD1 from the table was never checked on the DNA. The germline CDR1 and CDR2 sequences are SEHNR and FQNEAQ (reference sequence). The CDR3 contains 12 residues when both ends are counted. The CDR3 protein is CASSLSGGTGDS.

This clonotype was recorded many times. The rearrangement joins TRBV20-1 to TRBJ2-5; TRBD1 agrees at 9 bases. The CDR3 totals 15 residues. Germline CDR1 reads DFQATT; CDR2 reads SNEGSKA (reference sequence). The trim removed 1 base at V and 3 bases at J, leaving 6 bases unmatched. CDR3 sequence reads: CSARGFGTGKETQYF. CDR3 bases: TGCAGTGCTAGAGGATTTGGGACAGGGAAAGAGACCCAGTACTTC.

This clonotype appeared many times. The chain joins TRBV10-3 to TRBJ2-7; the match to TRBD2 covers 8 bases. V dropped 9 bases and J dropped 2; count of bases not matched to a gene: 9. Germline V lookup: CDR1 ENHRY, CDR2 SYGVKD. CDR3 length: 14 amino acids. CDR3 protein: CAMSPLAGPYEQYF. DNA for the CDR3: TGTGCCATGTCCCCTCTAGCGGGCCCCTACGAGCAGTACTTC.

The table lists this clonotype with many counts. This chain links TRBV15 with TRBJ2-6; 7 bases agree with TRBD1. The CDR3 runs 20 residues. Germline assignment: CDR1 LNHNV and CDR2 YYDKDF (reference sequence). V was clipped by 1 base and J by 1 base; unmatched bases: 13. CDR3 loop: CATSRVRYTGVPSGANVLTF. The CDR3 coding sequence is TGTGCCACCAGCAGAGTCCGCTATACAGGGGTCCCATCTGGGGCCAACGTCCTGACTTTC.

This clonotype has at least ten counts. The chain uses TRBV24-1 and TRBJ2-1; 13 bases are shared with TRBD2. This CDR3 is built from 15 residues. Per the germline V gene, CDR1 is KGHDR and CDR2 is SFDVKD. The junction had 5 bases not matched to a gene; V was cut back by 3 bases and J by 10 bases. This chain's CDR3 is CATSDPGTSGTEQFF. The DNA of the CDR3 is TGTGCCACCAGTGATCCGGGGACTAGCGGGACCGAGCAGTTCTTC.

This clonotype was observed at least ten times. The junction shows a germline mismatch at one end, possibly a read error. V and J are TRBV5-1 and TRBJ2-2; a possible D gene is TRBD2 (6 bases). CDR3 length equals 13 residues. Germline V lookup: CDR1 SGHRS, CDR2 YFSETQ. CDR3 in amino acids: CASRFGGTGELFF. The CDR3 region has the DNA TGCGCCAGCCGCTTCGGGGGAACCGGGGAGCTGTTTTTT.

As for this clonotype: A read error is possible here, since a much larger clone lies one base away. This chain links TRBV28 with TRBJ2-1; TRBD2 matches 8 bases. CDR1 MDHEN and CDR2 SYDVKM come from the germline V gene. This CDR3 contains 15 residues. The CDR3 protein is CAGSLWREAGDEQFF. The DNA for the CDR3 is TGTGCCGGCAGTTTATGGCGGGAGGCGGGGGATGAGCAGTTCTTC.